This TCR beta chain was identified during a study of T cell responses to AZD1222 COVID-19 vaccine. Study-wide points: A mostly white British donor set with more females was recruited, and clonal diversity was possibly underestimated.

On this clone itself: As yet, its antigen is unknown.

Clones were sequenced by immunoSEQ multiplex PCR, and TCRdb holds only the in-frame ones, with some missing. The data hold about 110,000 clones, with around 87% observed a single time. This TCR was sampled from an adult who received the AZD1222 COVID-19 vaccine. The sample here was peripheral blood, taken 28 days after the second AZD1222 dose.

In DNA, the CDR3 is TGTGCCAGCAGCTCCCACATAAGGGGGACACCGGTTGGGGATGGCTACACCTTC. It yields the protein CASSSHIRGTPVGDGYTF. The rearrangement joins TRBV13 to TRBJ1-2; tentative D call: TRBD1 (6 bases). CDR1 and CDR2 from the germline V gene are PRHDT and FYEKMQ (reference sequence). Trimming stripped 4 bases from V and 6 bases from J, with 27 bases between. The CDR3 is 18 residues long.